This paragraph reports one TCR beta chain. Its target is not known. The sample is drawn from a study of T cell responses to AZD1222 COVID-19 vaccine. Study-wide background: Timing groups of about 4 and about 12 weeks for second doses were pooled. General observations from the study: A mostly white British donor set with more females was recruited, and clonal diversity was possibly underestimated. No day 14 peak samples; only post-peak repertoires were characterized. Across spike, vaccine-associated CD4 TCRs were found, dominant at 160-218 and 743-854.

V was clipped by 0 bases and J by 2 bases, with 11 bases between them. The CDR3 sequence is 15 residues long. Germline CDR1 reads LNHDA; CDR2 reads SQIVND (reference sequence). Profiled with immunoSEQ multiplex PCR; TCRdb holds only in-frame clones, not every one. The profile shows some 96,000 clones, approximately 91% of them singletons. The origin of this receptor is an adult in good health. Sequences were derived from peripheral blood, sampled on day 0 of AZD1222 vaccination. The rearrangement uses TRBV19 and TRBJ2-7; the D is unclear. CDR3 sequence reads: CASSIDGVKTYEQYF. The CDR3 bases are TGTGCCAGTAGTATAGATGGCGTCAAGACCTACGAGCAGTACTTC.